The 23 T cell receptor beta chains in this list originate from one sample, sequenced in a study of breast tumors, draining lymph nodes, adjacent tissues. TCRdb re-called the multiplex PCR reads with MiXCR, one entry per CDR3 protein. Here the sample spans 130,000 or so distinct CDR3 sequences, about 20% being singletons. The lymph nodes were axillary draining lymph nodes from breast cancer patients. The sample taken for sequencing was axillary lymph node tissue. The source of these receptors is a female donor with breast cancer. Some clones in this sample may be carry-over from other donors' samples.

This clonotype was observed at least ten times. The chain employs TRBV20-1 and TRBJ2-3; 8 positions agree with TRBD1. After removal of 1 base from V and 2 bases from J, the junction contained 5 bases not matched to a gene. The CDR3 sequence is 15 residues long. Germline CDR1 reads DFQATT; CDR2 reads SNEGSKA (reference sequence). The CDR3 is CSARARTGLTDTQYF. CDR3 DNA: TGCAGTGCTAGAGCCAGGACAGGGCTCACAGATACGCAGTATTTT.

This clonotype came up many times. The rearrangement joins TRBV28 to TRBJ1-3; no firm D call. This CDR3 has 12 residues. Trimming removed 1 base at V and 4 bases at J, with 2 bases between. Germline V gene sequence: CDR1 MDHEN, CDR2 SYDVKM. CDR3 protein: CASSLSGNTIYF. The DNA of the CDR3 is TGTGCCAGCAGTTTATCGGGAAACACCATATATTTT. Complete variable domain (other parts from reference TRBV28 and TRBJ1-3): DVKVTQSSRYLVKRTGEKVFLECVQDMDHENMFWYRQDPGLGLRLIYFSYDVKMKEKGDIPEGYSVSREKKERFSLILESASTNQTSMYLCASSLSGNTIYFGEGSWLTVV.

The chain employs TRBV2 and TRBJ2-5; D gene uncertain. From germline, CDR1 is SNHLY and CDR2 FYNNEI. The CDR3 consists of 11 residues. Trimming shortened V by 4 bases and J by 5 bases, and 5 bases separated the two germline ends. CDR3: CASSVWETQYF. CDR3 DNA sequence: TGTGCCAGCAGTGTGTGGGAGACCCAGTACTTC.

V usage is TRBV5-6 and J usage is TRBJ1-4; 9 bases are shared with TRBD1. The V segment lost 2 bases and the J segment 7 bases; nucleotides outside the gene matches: 6. Germline V gene sequence: CDR1 SGHDT, CDR2 YYEEEE. The CDR3 length is 15 residues. CDR3 bases: TGTGCCAGCAGCTTTCAAAGGACAGGGGTTGAAAAACTGTTTTTT. Its translation: CASSFQRTGVEKLFF.

This clonotype was seen repeatedly, ten times or more. The J gene is TRBJ2-3, the V gene TRBV5-4; possible D gene TRBD1, 5 bases. The CDR3 is 11 amino acids. Trimming left V 4 bases short and J 6 bases short, with 6 bases between. Germline CDR1 reads SGHNT; CDR2 reads YYREEE (reference sequence). The CDR3 spells CASSKGDTQYF. The CDR3, as DNA: TGTGCCAGCAGCAAGGGGGATACGCAGTATTTT.

With respect to this clonotype: A much more abundant neighbour one base away suggests this may be a read error. The gene calls are TRBV2 and TRBJ2-2, with 13 bases identical to TRBD2. CDR1 is SNHLY and CDR2 is FYNNEI in the germline V gene. The CDR3 is made up of 17 amino acids. The CDR3 DNA is TGTGCCAGCCGCCAGACTAGCGGGAGGCTAAACATCGGGGAGCTGTTTTTT. This translates into CASRQTSGRLNIGELFF.

About this clonotype: This may be a read error, as it is one base from a much larger clone. V gene TRBV5-1 combines with J gene TRBJ2-1; the D gene could be TRBD1 or TRBD2 (5 bases each). The CDR3 has 13 amino acids. Germline CDR1 is SGHRS and CDR2 is YFSETQ. The DNA of the CDR3 is TGCGCCGGCAGCTTCGGGGCTGTGGATGAGCAGTTCTTC. As protein: CAGSFGAVDEQFF. Complete variable domain (other parts from reference TRBV5-1 and TRBJ2-1): KAGVTQTPRYLIKTRGQQVTLSCSPISGHRSVSWYQQTPGQGLQFLFEYFSETQRNKGNFPGRFSGRQFSNSRSEMNVSTLELGDSALYLCAGSFGAVDEQFFGPGTRLTVL.

This clonotype was found many times. The genes are TRBV20-1 and TRBJ2-1; either TRBD1 or TRBD2 may fit D (5 bases each). The CDR3 loop spans 15 amino acids. Germline loops: CDR1 DFQATT, CDR2 SNEGSKA (reference sequence). The V and J ends lost 4 bases and 0 bases respectively, with 13 bases between them. Here the CDR3 DNA reads TGCAGTGCTAAATGGGGCGGAGGCTCCTACAATGAGCAGTTCTTC. Residues: CSAKWGGGSYNEQFF.

About this clonotype: Since a much larger clone is just one base distant, this may be a read error. As DNA, the CDR3 is TGTGCCAGCAGTCTCTGGGGCCTGGGTGATCAGCCCCAGCATTTT. The encoded protein is CASSLWGLGDQPQHF. This chain links TRBV2 with TRBJ1-5, with D possibly TRBD1 on 5 matching bases. The V end lost 5 bases, the J end lost 5 bases, and 16 bases lay between the germline ends. This CDR3 is built from 15 residues. Germline CDR1 SNHLY, CDR2 FYNNEI.

The chain couples TRBV6-5 to TRBJ2-1; 9 nucleotides line up with TRBD2. Looked up from germline, CDR1 is MNHEY and CDR2 is SVGAGI. J gave up 3 bases and V 5 bases, and 8 bases lay outside the gene matches. The length of the CDR3 is 16 residues. CDR3 nucleotides: TGTGCCAGCAGTAGAAATAGCGGGGGCATCTACAATGAGCAGTTCTTC. Amino acids: CASSRNSGGIYNEQFF.

In its sample, this clonotype was seen many times. The chain carries TRBV14 and TRBJ2-3; 12 positions match TRBD2. Germline V lookup: CDR1 SGHDN, CDR2 FVKESK. Losses at the gene ends were 6 bases for V and 2 bases for J; bases not matched to a gene: 6. CDR3 size: 16 residues. CDR3 residues: CASSITSGRPTDTQYF. For the CDR3, the DNA is TGTGCCAGCAGTATAACTAGCGGGAGGCCCACAGATACGCAGTATTTT.

A note on this clonotype: This may stem from a read error, because a much larger clone lies one nucleotide away. The conserved phenylalanine or tryptophan is not found at the CDR3 terminus, so this likely reflects a read error. The limits of the CDR3 on the DNA are not certain, so only TCRdb's listed CDR3 is given. The CDR3 loop is CASSLIGGGQGPFS. This rearrangement joins TRBV13 to TRBJ2-1; the D call of TRBD1 is as the table states it, not checked on the DNA. Inclusive of both ends, the CDR3 amounts to 14 amino acids. The germline CDR1 and CDR2 sequences are PRHDT and FYEKMQ (reference sequence).

Note on this clonotype: A read error is possible here, since a much larger clone lies one base away. The chain has TRBV18 and TRBJ2-1, with 12 bases lining up with TRBD2. The CDR3 contains 15 residues. CDR1 KGHSH and CDR2 LQKENI come from the germline V gene. The CDR3 bases are TGTGCCAGCTCACCCTGGACTAGCGGGGTTAATGAGCAGTCCTTC. It translates to CASSPWTSGVNEQSF.

As regards this clonotype: A much larger clone lies one base from this, so it may be a read error. This chain connects TRBV5-6 to TRBJ2-7, with D perhaps assigned TRBD1 or TRBD2 (5 bases each). The germline V gene has CDR1 SGHDT and CDR2 YYEEEE. There are 13 residues in the CDR3. The chain's CDR3 is CASSLAGHYGQYF. CDR3 bases: TGTGCCAGCAGCTTGGCGGGGCATTACGGGCAGTACTTC.

This clonotype was recorded at least ten times. The chain has TRBV5-6 and TRBJ2-7, with D possibly TRBD2 on 5 matching bases. Germline CDR1 SGHDT, CDR2 YYEEEE. This CDR3 is built from 15 residues. V was trimmed by 4 bases and J by 3 bases, leaving 17 bases between them. CDR3 amino acids: CASSGSSRHLYEQYF. In DNA, the CDR3 is TGTGCCAGCAGCGGGTCTAGCCGTCACCTCTACGAGCAGTACTTC.

For this clonotype: A clone one base away is much larger, so this may be a read error. V and J are TRBV6-5 and TRBJ2-5; D assignment may be TRBD1 or TRBD2 (7 bases each). The germline V gene encodes CDR1 MNHEY and CDR2 SVGAGI. The CDR3 runs to 14 residues. Trimming removed 8 bases at V and 5 bases at J, with 18 bases between. CDR3 sequence reads: CASGTGEGRETQYF. DNA for the CDR3: TGTGCCAGCGGAACAGGGGAGGGCAGGGAGACCCAGTACTTC.

This clonotype occurred many times. The rearrangement links TRBV30 to TRBJ2-3; 9 bases agree with TRBD2. Germline assignment: CDR1 GTSNPN and CDR2 SVGIG (reference sequence). The CDR3 consists of 15 residues. V was pared by 2 bases and J by 4 bases, with 7 bases of the junction left unmatched. DNA of the CDR3: TGTGCCTGGAGTCGGGTAGCGGGAGTGTCAGATACGCAGTATTTT. It specifies CAWSRVAGVSDTQYF.

To note about this clonotype: With a much larger clone just one base away, this may be a read error. V usage is TRBV5-6 and J usage is TRBJ2-2; TRBD2 might be the D (5 bases). CDR3 length: 13 amino acids. Germline V gene data show CDR1 as SGHDT and CDR2 as YYEEEE. CDR3 nucleotide sequence: TGTGCCAGACAGAAGCGGAACACCGTGGAGCTGTTTTTT. Its translation: CARQKRNTVELFF.

This clonotype was recorded many times. The gene calls are TRBV7-9 and TRBJ2-7; D perhaps matches TRBD1 (6 bases). Germline-derived CDR1 and CDR2 are SEHNR and FQNEAQ (reference sequence). The CDR3 sequence is 14 residues long. The V gene lost 6 bases and the J gene lost 4 bases, with 16 bases spanning the gap. The CDR3 spells CASSNGTRWYEQYF. DNA of the CDR3: TGTGCCAGCAGTAACGGGACACGGTGGTACGAGCAGTACTTC.

There are a few counts of this clonotype. The chain links TRBV11-2 to TRBJ1-2; no reliable D call. Germline-derived CDR1 and CDR2 are SGHAT and FQNNGV. V was trimmed by 0 bases and J by 4 bases, leaving 12 bases between them. This CDR3 is 15 amino acids long. DNA for the CDR3: TGTGCCAGCAGCTTAGACCCCCGGGCCGGCTATGGCTACACCTTC. Translated: CASSLDPRAGYGYTF.

This clonotype was detected only a few times. J is TRBJ2-7 and V is TRBV19, with D possibly being TRBD1 (6 bases). Between the trimmed V and J ends, which lost 3 bases and 3 bases, there was a span of 21 bases. The germline V gene has CDR1 LNHDA and CDR2 SQIVND (reference sequence). This CDR3 spans 17 amino acids. The CDR3 loop reads CASSIANYGTKIYEQYF. The CDR3 nucleotides read TGTGCCAGTAGTATTGCCAACTATGGGACAAAGATCTACGAGCAGTACTTC.

This clonotype occurred many times. This chain links TRBV20-1 with TRBJ2-1; 8 nucleotides align to TRBD2. From germline, CDR1 is DFQATT and CDR2 SNEGSKA (reference sequence). Trimming cost V 5 bases and J 3 bases; bases outside gene matches: 6. The CDR3 loop spans 14 amino acids. The CDR3 loop is CSAWAGLDYNEQFF. The DNA for the CDR3 is TGCAGTGCTTGGGCGGGACTAGACTACAATGAGCAGTTCTTC.

The CDR3 nucleotides are TGTGCCAGCAGCGAGGGACTAGCGGGAGGCCGATGCGCCCACGAGCAGTACTTC. This codes for CASSEGLAGGRCAHEQYF. The chain has TRBV13 and TRBJ2-7; 15 nucleotides align to TRBD2. This CDR3 contains 18 residues. The germline V gene encodes CDR1 PRHDT and CDR2 FYEKMQ (reference sequence). With 5 bases clipped from V and 5 bases from J, the junction kept 13 bases outside the gene matches.